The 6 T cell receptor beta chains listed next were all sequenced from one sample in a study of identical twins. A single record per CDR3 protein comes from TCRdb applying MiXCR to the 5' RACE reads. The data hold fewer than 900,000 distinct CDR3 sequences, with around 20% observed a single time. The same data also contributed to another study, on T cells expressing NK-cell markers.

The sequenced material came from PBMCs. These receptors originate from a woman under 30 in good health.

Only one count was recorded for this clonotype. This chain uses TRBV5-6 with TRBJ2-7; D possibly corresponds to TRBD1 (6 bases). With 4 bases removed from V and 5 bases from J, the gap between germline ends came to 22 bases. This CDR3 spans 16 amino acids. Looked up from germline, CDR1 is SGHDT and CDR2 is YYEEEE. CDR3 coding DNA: TGTGCCAGCAGCGTCTTTTGGGGGCCGCCCCCCAACGAGCAGTACTTC. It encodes CASSVFWGPPPNEQYF. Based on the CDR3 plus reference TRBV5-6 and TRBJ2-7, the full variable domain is DAGVTQSPTHLIKTRGQQVTLRCSPKSGHDTVSWYQQALGQGPQFIFQYYEEEERQRGNFPDRFSGHQFPNYSSELNVNALLLGDSALYLCASSVFWGPPPNEQYFGPGTRLTVT.

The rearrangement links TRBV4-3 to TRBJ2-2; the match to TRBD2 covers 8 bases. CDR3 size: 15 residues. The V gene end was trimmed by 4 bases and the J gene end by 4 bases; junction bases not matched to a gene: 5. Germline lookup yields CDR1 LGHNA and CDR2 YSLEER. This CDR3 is CASSLQRESTGELFF. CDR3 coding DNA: TGCGCCAGCAGCCTCCAGCGGGAGAGCACCGGGGAGCTGTTTTTT.

The CDR3: CASSFGRRAGTQYF. The CDR3 nucleotides read TGTGCCAGCAGCTTTGGGCGAAGAGCGGGTACGCAGTATTTT. This chain links TRBV7-2 with TRBJ2-3, with a possible D match to TRBD2 (6 bases). The CDR3 has 14 residues. V gave up 3 bases and J gave up 8 bases, with 15 bases separating them. The germline gives CDR1 SGHTA, CDR2 FQGNSA.

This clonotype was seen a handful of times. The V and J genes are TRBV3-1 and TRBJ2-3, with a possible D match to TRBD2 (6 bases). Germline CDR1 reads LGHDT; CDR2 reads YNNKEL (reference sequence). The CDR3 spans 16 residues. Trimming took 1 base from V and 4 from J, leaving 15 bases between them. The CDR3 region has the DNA TGTGCCAGCAGCCAAGTTGCGGGGCCGGGAGCAGATACGCAGTATTTT. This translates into CASSQVAGPGADTQYF.

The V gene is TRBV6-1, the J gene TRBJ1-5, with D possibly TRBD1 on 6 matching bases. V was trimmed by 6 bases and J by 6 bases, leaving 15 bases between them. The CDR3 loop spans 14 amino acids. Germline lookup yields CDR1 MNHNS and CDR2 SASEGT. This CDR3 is CASSLGGGGQPQHF. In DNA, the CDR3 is TGTGCCAGCAGCCTGGGGGGAGGGGGTCAGCCCCAGCATTTT.

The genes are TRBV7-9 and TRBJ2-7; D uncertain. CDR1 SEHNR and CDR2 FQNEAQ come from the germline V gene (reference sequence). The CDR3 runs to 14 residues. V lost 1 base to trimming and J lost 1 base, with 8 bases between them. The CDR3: CASSLESGSYEQYF. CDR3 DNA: TGTGCCAGCAGCTTAGAGTCAGGATCCTACGAGCAGTACTTC.